This T cell receptor (beta chain) was obtained from a study of blood T cell repertoires in COVID-19. CDR1 is SGHNT and CDR2 is YYREEE in the germline V gene (reference sequence). The CDR3 covers 17 residues. V lost 0 bases, J lost 0 bases, and 12 bases lay in between. The assay was immunoSEQ multiplex PCR, and TCRdb's table has in-frame clones only and misses some. The sample has 200,000 to 250,000 clones, 87% seen once. The clonotype originates from a man aged 25-40 years in a cohort exposed to, infected with or recovered from COVID-19 (not recorded which). Sequencing used PBMCs or T cells enriched from blood (not recorded which). The V call is TRBV5-4, the J call TRBJ2-2, with a possible D match to TRBD2 (6 bases). CDR3 residues: CASSLGLGGANTGELFF. CDR3 in DNA: TGTGCCAGCAGCTTGGGACTAGGCGGGGCGAACACCGGGGAGCTGTTTTTT.